The subject of this entry is one T cell receptor beta chain. The specificity of this receptor is unknown. No clone much larger than this one lies a single base away; base qualities are absent. These data originate in a study of blood T cells in healthy people across ages (dated by TCRdb to between 2015 and 2016). Concerning the study at large: Template switching captured roughly one uniquely barcoded TCR beta cDNA molecule per two T cells in model experiments. The study measured age-related changes in TCR beta repertoire diversity using deep sequencing normalized with unique cDNA molecular identifiers. Donors were grouped into four age groups: young (average 16 years), middle-aged (approximately 41), aged (about 59) and long-lived (less than 85). To avoid experimental bias, donors of different ages were randomly spread across the sequencing lanes. Using the same blood draw, the study looked at two additional independent replicas of 1 million unique cDNA reads for two donors, one aged 18 to 29 and the other aged 80 or older. The paper's findings and limits, for the study overall: A strong correlation was found between observed TCR beta diversity and the percentage of naive T cells measured by flow cytometry. Total diversity estimates from one million sequenced T cells were considered lower bounds and underestimates. Conclusive comparison of naive and antigen-experienced compartments was prevented by the profiling of bulk unsorted PBMCs. Observed TCR beta diversity per million T cells fell roughly linearly with age, and a significant reduction was already apparent by age approximately 40. The long-lived group showed more naive CD4+ T cells, fewer expanded clones and increased TCR diversity than the aged group, suggesting age selection. Because donor CMV infection status was unknown, age-related changes in expanded clonotypes were potentially confounded.

Systemically healthy Caucasian individuals from Russia, 39 in total and aged roughly 6 to 100 years, were included as donors. Ten milliliters of peripheral blood were drawn from each donor into EDTA-treated Vacutainer tubes. Ficoll-Paque density-gradient centrifugation was used to isolate PBMCs, with at least 6.5 million obtained per sample. Total RNA, at least 6 micrograms per sample, was extracted from PBMCs with Trizol reagent. For every donor, flow cytometry on a PBMC aliquot measured the percentage of naive CD45RAhigh/CD27high T cells. The library was produced with 5' RACE. A second PCR of roughly 7 to 11 cycles was performed with a sample-barcoded 5' primer and a J-beta primer mix. A template-switch 5' adaptor carrying 12 random nucleotides introduced a unique molecular identifier onto each TCR beta cDNA molecule. At least 2.5 million CDR3-containing paired-end reads were obtained from each sample. First-strand cDNA was synthesized from all RNA with the Mint cDNA synthesis kit, primed by a TRBC-specific oligonucleotide. Following uracil-DNA glycosylase treatment, all cDNA underwent a first 18-cycle PCR with the universal primers M1SS and BC2_uni_R. The original methods were these. Each sample was normalized by randomly selecting 1 million high-quality reads, each carrying a distinct molecular identifier. Instead of being binned into consensus sequences, reads that shared molecular identifiers were thrown out. MiTCR, set to a Q25 quality threshold and the strictest error-elimination algorithm, was used for CDR3 identification, clonotype clustering and error correction. A nonparametric unseen species model with Euler transformation was used to estimate a lower bound on total TCR beta diversity. The public sequencing data were trimmed at Q25 with fastp and processed into clonotypes with MiXCR by TCRdb, which kept only in-frame beta chains. CDR3 protein sequences are deduplicated, and each keeps its most common genes and DNA. TCRdb's processing, not the study's, gives the V and J calls here. This sample lists 1.8 million or so distinct CDR3 sequences; approximately 39% were detected once. The ten largest clones represent roughly 24% of the sample.

Sequenced material: blood. The sequence was collected from a human donor in good health.

The bases are TGTGCCAGTGCTTTTGGGGGTCTGAACACTGAAGCTTTCTTT. This yields the protein CASAFGGLNTEAFF. The chain employs TRBV6-2 or TRBV6-3 and TRBJ1-1, and TRBD1 may be the D gene, going by 5 matching bases. From the cysteine through the phenylalanine, the CDR3 covers 14 amino acids. Only the CDR3 region is kept as DNA, spanning 42 bases read in frame from base 1. CDR1 MNHEY and CDR2 SVGEGT are derived from the germline V gene. The junction shows trimming of 9 bases on V and 0 bases on J, plus 14 bases between the germline ends.